One sample yielded the 11 T cell receptor beta chains listed below, sequenced in a study of OX40 agonist ivuxolimab in advanced cancers. Produced via immunoSEQ multiplex PCR; TCRdb's table is partial and in-frame only. The sample lists around 45,000 clones, around nine tenths occurring once. This specimen consisted of CD4+ or CD8+ T cells sorted from blood, obtained in a trial of the OX40 agonist ivuxolimab. All receptors come from an adult with an advanced solid tumor such as melanoma, head and neck, liver or kidney cancer.

This clone was found once. V gene TRBV12-5 combines with J gene TRBJ1-5; maybe TRBD1 (5 bases). The V end was cut by 7 bases, the J end by 5 bases, with 12 bases between. The CDR3 spans 13 residues. The germline CDR1 and CDR2 sequences are LGHNT and FRNRAP. CDR3 amino acids: CASASGAYQPQHF. As DNA, the CDR3 is TGTGCTAGTGCTTCTGGGGCTTATCAGCCCCAGCATTTT.

The chain links TRBV28 to TRBJ1-4, with TRBD1 matching 8 bases. Unmatched junction bases numbered 7, after V lost 2 bases and J lost 5 bases. CDR3 length: 16 residues. The germline gives CDR1 MDHEN, CDR2 SYDVKM. CDR3 nucleotides: TGTGCCAGCAGTTTAAGTGGGGACAGGCCGAATGAAAAACTGTTTTTT. It specifies CASSLSGDRPNEKLFF.

The genes are TRBV14 and TRBJ2-7; no reliable D call. Germline V gene data show CDR1 as SGHDN and CDR2 as FVKESK. The CDR3 is 13 residues long. Trimming took 3 bases from V and 2 from J, leaving 8 bases between them. CDR3 amino acids: CASSQRRAYEQYF. CDR3 bases: TGTGCCAGCAGCCAGAGACGAGCCTACGAGCAGTACTTC.

This clone was seen a few times. The V gene is TRBV19, the J gene TRBJ1-5; D is uncertain. This CDR3 has 12 residues. Germline V gene data show CDR1 as LNHDA and CDR2 as SQIVND (reference sequence). Between the trimmed V and J ends, which lost 2 bases and 6 bases, there was a span of 5 bases. The DNA of the CDR3 is TGTGCCAGTAGTATATCGAGTCAGCCCCAGCATTTT. Translating gives CASSISSQPQHF.

This rearrangement joins TRBV5-8 to TRBJ2-5; 11 bases fit TRBD2. This CDR3 region has 17 residues. Germline CDR1 reads SGHTS; CDR2 reads YDEGEE. The J segment lost 2 bases and the V segment lost 0 bases, leaving 6 bases of the junction unmatched. CDR3 sequence: CASSLDYGTSGQETQYF. DNA for the CDR3: TGTGCCAGCAGCTTGGATTATGGGACTAGCGGACAAGAGACCCAGTACTTC.

The chain is built from TRBV6-1 and TRBJ1-2, with 8 bases identical to TRBD1. The V segment lost 2 bases and the J segment 8 bases; nucleotides outside the gene matches: 10. This CDR3 comprises 15 residues. The germline gives CDR1 MNHNS, CDR2 SASEGT. The CDR3 protein is CASSERRGLQGGYTF. The DNA for the CDR3 is TGTGCCAGCAGTGAACGCAGGGGGCTTCAGGGGGGCTACACCTTC.

The chain has TRBV19 and TRBJ2-7, with D possibly matching TRBD1 (5 bases). Germline CDR1 is LNHDA and CDR2 is SQIVND (reference sequence). V was trimmed by 3 bases and J by 5 bases, leaving 20 bases between them. This CDR3 spans 16 amino acids. DNA of the CDR3: TGTGCCAGTAGTATGGGCAGGGCCGGCCCTCGGAACGAGCAGTACTTC. This translates into CASSMGRAGPRNEQYF.

The chain carries TRBV10-3 and TRBJ1-1, with D possibly being TRBD1 (6 bases). V gave up 10 bases and J gave up 5 bases, with 11 bases separating them. This CDR3 is 11 amino acids long. Germline V CDR1 and CDR2: ENHRY, SYGVKD. The CDR3 protein is CATRGATEAFF. The DNA for the CDR3 is TGTGCCACAAGGGGGGCGACTGAAGCTTTCTTT.

The chain combines TRBV7-3 with TRBJ1-1; possibly TRBD1 for D (5 bases). The CDR3 has 13 amino acids. V lost 8 bases and J lost 8, with 18 bases in between. Per the germline V gene, CDR1 is SGHTA and CDR2 is FQGTGA. This CDR3 reads CASGYGARGEAFF. CDR3 nucleotides: TGTGCCAGCGGTTATGGGGCGCGGGGAGAAGCTTTCTTT.

The chain uses TRBV28 and TRBJ2-7; 8 bases are a match to TRBD1. V lost 6 bases to trimming and J lost 0 bases; unmatched junction nucleotides: 7. The CDR3 runs 15 residues. Germline V lookup: CDR1 MDHEN, CDR2 SYDVKM. The CDR3 coding sequence is TGTGCCAGCAGCAACCATGGACAGGGCTCCTACGAGCAGTACTTC. This gives the protein CASSNHGQGSYEQYF.

This clone was recorded once. The rearrangement joins TRBV19 to TRBJ1-1; the D gene is possibly TRBD1 (6 bases). The CDR3 runs to 14 residues. V lost 4 bases and J 2 bases, leaving 11 bases between the germline ends. From germline, CDR1 is LNHDA and CDR2 SQIVND (reference sequence). The CDR3 DNA follows: TGTGCCAGTAGTACCTCGGACAGTAACACTGAAGCTTTCTTT. This sequence encodes CASSTSDSNTEAFF. The full variable domain, in which reference TRBV19 and TRBJ1-1 provide the parts outside the CDR3, is DGGITQSPKYLFRKEGQNVTLSCEQNLNHDAMYWYRQDPGQGLRLIYYSQIVNDFQKGDIAEGYSVSREKKESFPLTVTSAQKNPTAFYLCASSTSDSNTEAFFGQGTRLTVV.